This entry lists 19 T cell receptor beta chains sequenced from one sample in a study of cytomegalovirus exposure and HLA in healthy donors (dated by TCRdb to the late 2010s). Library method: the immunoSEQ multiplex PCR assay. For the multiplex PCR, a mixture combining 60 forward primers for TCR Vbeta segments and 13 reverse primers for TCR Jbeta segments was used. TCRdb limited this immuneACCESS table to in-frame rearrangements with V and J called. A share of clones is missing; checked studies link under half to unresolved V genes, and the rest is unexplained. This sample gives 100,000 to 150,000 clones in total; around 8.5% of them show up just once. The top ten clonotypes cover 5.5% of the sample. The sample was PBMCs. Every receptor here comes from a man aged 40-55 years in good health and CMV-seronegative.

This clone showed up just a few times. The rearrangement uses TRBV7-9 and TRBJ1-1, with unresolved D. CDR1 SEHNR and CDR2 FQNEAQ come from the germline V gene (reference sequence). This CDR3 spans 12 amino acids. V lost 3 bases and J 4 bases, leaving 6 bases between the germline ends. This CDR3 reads CASSLGSTEAFF. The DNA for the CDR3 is TGTGCCAGCAGCTTGGGGAGCACTGAAGCTTTCTTT.

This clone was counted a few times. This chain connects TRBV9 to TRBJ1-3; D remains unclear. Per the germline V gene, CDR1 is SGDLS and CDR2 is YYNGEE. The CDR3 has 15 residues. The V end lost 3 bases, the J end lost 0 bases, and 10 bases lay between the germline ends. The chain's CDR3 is CASSAEGFSGNTIYF. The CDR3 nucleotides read TGTGCCAGCAGCGCTGAGGGATTCTCTGGAAACACCATATATTTT.

The chain's CDR3 is CASSLVSGVGDTQYF. CDR3 nucleotides: TGTGCCAGCAGCTTGGTTTCAGGGGTGGGGGATACGCAGTATTTT. The chain uses TRBV5-4 and TRBJ2-3, with D perhaps matching TRBD1 (6 bases). The germline V gene encodes CDR1 SGHNT and CDR2 YYREEE (reference sequence). The CDR3 runs to 15 residues. V was trimmed by 0 bases and J by 6 bases, leaving 14 bases between them.

The CDR3 coding sequence is TGTGCCACAGGGGGGCGGAACGGGGAGCTGTTTTTT. Protein product: CATGGRNGELFF. The chain combines TRBV7-3 with TRBJ2-2, with D perhaps TRBD1 (7 bases). The V gene lost 10 bases and the J gene lost 7 bases, with 13 bases spanning the gap. This CDR3 has 12 residues. Germline V lookup: CDR1 SGHTA, CDR2 FQGTGA.

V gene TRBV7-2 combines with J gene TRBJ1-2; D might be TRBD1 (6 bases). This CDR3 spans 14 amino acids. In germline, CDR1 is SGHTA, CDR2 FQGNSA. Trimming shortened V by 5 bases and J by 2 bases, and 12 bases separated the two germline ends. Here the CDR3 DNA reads TGTGCCAGCAGCCCGGGGGGCAGGAACTATGGCTACACCTTC. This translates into CASSPGGRNYGYTF. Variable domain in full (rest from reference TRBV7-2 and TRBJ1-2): GAGVSQSPSNKVTEKGKDVELRCDPISGHTALYWYRQSLGQGLEFLIYFQGNSAPDKSGLPSDRFSAERTGGSVSTLTIQRTQQEDSAVYLCASSPGGRNYGYTFGSGTRLTVV.

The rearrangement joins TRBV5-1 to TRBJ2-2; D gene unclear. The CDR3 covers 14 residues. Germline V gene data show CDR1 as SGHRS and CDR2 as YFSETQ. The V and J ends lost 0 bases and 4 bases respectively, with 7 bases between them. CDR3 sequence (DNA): TGCGCCAGCAGCTTGGGGAGAAGCACCGGGGAGCTGTTTTTT. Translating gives CASSLGRSTGELFF.

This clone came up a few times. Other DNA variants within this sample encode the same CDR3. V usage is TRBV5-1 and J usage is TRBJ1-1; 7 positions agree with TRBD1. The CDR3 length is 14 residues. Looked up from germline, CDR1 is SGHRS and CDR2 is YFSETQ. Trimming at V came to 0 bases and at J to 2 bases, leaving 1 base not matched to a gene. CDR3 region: CASSLEGANTEAFF. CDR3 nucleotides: TGCGCCAGCAGCTTGGAGGGGGCCAACACTGAAGCTTTCTTT.

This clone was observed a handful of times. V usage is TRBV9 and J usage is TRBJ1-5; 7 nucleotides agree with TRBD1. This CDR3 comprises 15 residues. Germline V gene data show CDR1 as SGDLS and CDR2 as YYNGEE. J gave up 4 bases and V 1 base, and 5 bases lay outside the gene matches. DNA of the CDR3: TGTGCCAGCAGCGTAACGGGACAGTTAAATCAGCCCCAGCATTTT. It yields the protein CASSVTGQLNQPQHF.

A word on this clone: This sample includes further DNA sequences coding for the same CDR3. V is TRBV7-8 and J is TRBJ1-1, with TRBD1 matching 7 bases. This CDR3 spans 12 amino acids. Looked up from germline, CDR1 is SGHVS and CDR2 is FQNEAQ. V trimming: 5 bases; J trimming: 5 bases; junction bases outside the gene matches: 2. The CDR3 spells CASSPQGTEAFF. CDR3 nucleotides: TGTGCCAGCAGCCCACAGGGGACTGAAGCTTTCTTT.

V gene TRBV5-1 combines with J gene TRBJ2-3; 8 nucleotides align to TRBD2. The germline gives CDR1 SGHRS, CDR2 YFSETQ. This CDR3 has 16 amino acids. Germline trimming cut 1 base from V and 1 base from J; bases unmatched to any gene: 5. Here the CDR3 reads CASSLIPAGGTDTQYF. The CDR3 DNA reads TGCGCCAGCAGCTTGATCCCAGCGGGGGGCACAGATACGCAGTATTTT.

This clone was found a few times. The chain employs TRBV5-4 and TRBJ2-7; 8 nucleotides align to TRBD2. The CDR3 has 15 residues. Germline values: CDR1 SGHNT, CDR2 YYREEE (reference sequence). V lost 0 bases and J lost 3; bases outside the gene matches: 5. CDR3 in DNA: TGTGCCAGCAGCTTGGCCGGGGGGGGAATCTACGAGCAGTACTTC. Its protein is CASSLAGGGIYEQYF.

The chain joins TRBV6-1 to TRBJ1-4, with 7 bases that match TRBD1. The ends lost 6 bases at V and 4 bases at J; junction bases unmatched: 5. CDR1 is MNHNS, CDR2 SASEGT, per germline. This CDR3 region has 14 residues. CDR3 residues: CASRPGGVNEKLFF. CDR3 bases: TGTGCCAGCAGGCCAGGGGGTGTTAATGAAAAACTGTTTTTT.

In DNA form, the CDR3 reads TGTGCCAGCAGTGACGGGGCAGGGCCCCACAATGAGCAGTTCTTC. It specifies CASSDGAGPHNEQFF. The genes are TRBV6-4 and TRBJ2-1; tentative D call: TRBD1 (5 bases). Trimming cost V 2 bases and J 5 bases, with 13 bases left between them. The CDR3 is 15 amino acids. From germline, CDR1 is MRHNA and CDR2 SNTAGT.

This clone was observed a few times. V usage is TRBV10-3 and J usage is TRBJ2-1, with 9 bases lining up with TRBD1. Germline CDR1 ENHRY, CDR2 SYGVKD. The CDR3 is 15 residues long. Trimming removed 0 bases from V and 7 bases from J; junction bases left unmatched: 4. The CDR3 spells CAISESGQGWNEQFF. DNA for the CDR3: TGTGCCATCAGTGAGTCGGGACAGGGATGGAATGAGCAGTTCTTC.

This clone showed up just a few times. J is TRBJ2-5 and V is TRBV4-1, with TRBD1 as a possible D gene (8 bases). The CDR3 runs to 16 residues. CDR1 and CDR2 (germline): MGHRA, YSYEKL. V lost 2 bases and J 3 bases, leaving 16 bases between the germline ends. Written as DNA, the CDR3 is TGCGCCAGCAGCCAAAACGGACAGGGAGGGAAAGAGACCCAGTACTTC. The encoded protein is CASSQNGQGGKETQYF.

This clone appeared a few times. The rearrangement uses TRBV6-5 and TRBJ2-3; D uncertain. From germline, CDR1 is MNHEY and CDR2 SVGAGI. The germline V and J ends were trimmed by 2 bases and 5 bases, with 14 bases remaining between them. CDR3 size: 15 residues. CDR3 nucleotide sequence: TGTGCCAGCAGTTACATCACCGGGTCGATAGATACGCAGTATTTT. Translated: CASSYITGSIDTQYF.

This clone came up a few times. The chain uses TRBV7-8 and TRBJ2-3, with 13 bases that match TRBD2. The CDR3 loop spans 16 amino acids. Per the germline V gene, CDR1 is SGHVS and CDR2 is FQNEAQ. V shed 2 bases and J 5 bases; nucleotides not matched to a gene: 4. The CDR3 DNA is TGTGCCAGCAGCTTATGGACTAGCGGGGGTGAAGATACGCAGTATTTT. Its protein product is CASSLWTSGGEDTQYF.

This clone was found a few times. CDR3: CASRDDSNYGYTF. CDR3 nucleotides: TGTGCCAGCAGGGATGACAGTAACTATGGCTACACCTTC. The chain couples TRBV6-1 to TRBJ1-2, with a weak D call TRBD1 (5 bases). Trimming took 6 bases from V and 1 from J, leaving 9 bases between them. Germline V gives CDR1 MNHNS, CDR2 SASEGT. This CDR3 is built from 13 residues.

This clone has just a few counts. In DNA, the CDR3 is TGTGCCAGCAGCGTTGACTCAACAGGGGGTCATGAAAAACTGTTTTTT. Translated, it gives CASSVDSTGGHEKLFF. The chain carries TRBV9 and TRBJ1-4; TRBD1 matches 8 bases. The CDR3 is 16 amino acids. CDR1 SGDLS and CDR2 YYNGEE come from the germline V gene. With 2 bases clipped from V and 6 bases from J, the junction kept 9 bases outside the gene matches. The full variable domain, its missing parts supplied by reference TRBV9 and TRBJ1-4, is DSGVTQTPKHLITATGQRVTLRCSPRSGDLSVYWYQQSLDQGLQFLIQYYNGEERAKGNILERFSAQQFPDLHSELNLSSLELGDSALYFCASSVDSTGGHEKLFFGSGTQLSVL.